Shown below are 5 T cell receptor beta chains from a single sample sequenced in a study of immune cell composition in non-small cell lung cancer. The repertoire was sequenced with immunoSEQ multiplex PCR; TCRdb's copy has only in-frame clones and lacks some. This repertoire shows several thousand clones, about 75% found once; its top ten account for more than 7.5%. The source material was lung tumor tissue. The receptors derive from a human donor with non-small cell lung cancer.

This chain uses TRBV27 with TRBJ2-1; TRBD2 matches at 8 bases. After removal of 7 bases from V and 7 bases from J, the junction contained 15 bases not matched to a gene. The CDR3 consists of 16 residues. Germline V gene lookup returns CDR1 MNHEY and CDR2 SMNVEV (reference sequence). The CDR3 is CASTPGTSGYPNEQFF. The DNA of the CDR3 is TGTGCCAGCACCCCCGGGACTAGTGGGTATCCGAATGAGCAGTTCTTC.

The chain has TRBV5-5 and TRBJ1-2; 7 bases line up with TRBD1. After removal of 4 bases from V and 9 bases from J, the junction contained 15 bases not matched to a gene. The CDR3 is 15 amino acids. Germline-derived CDR1 and CDR2 are SGHKS and YYEKEE (reference sequence). CDR3 nucleotides: TGTGCCAGCAGCGCGACAGGGTCCGGGTGGGGTAGCTACACCTTC. It translates to CASSATGSGWGSYTF.

The chain combines TRBV6-5 with TRBJ2-7; maybe TRBD2 (7 bases). Between the trimmed V and J ends, which lost 6 bases and 2 bases, there was a span of 17 bases. The CDR3 sequence is 15 residues long. CDR1 is MNHEY, CDR2 SVGAGI, per germline. The CDR3 coding sequence is TGTGCCAGCAGCCTCCGGCGGGGGCCTACCTACGAGCAGTACTTC. Translating gives CASSLRRGPTYEQYF.

The gene calls are TRBV6-1 and TRBJ1-5; 9 nucleotides align to TRBD1. With 8 bases clipped from V and 6 bases from J, the junction kept 8 bases outside the gene matches. The CDR3 length is 14 residues. The germline CDR1 and CDR2 sequences are MNHNS and SASEGT. The CDR3 sequence: CASQNRGLLQPQHF. The CDR3 region has the DNA TGTGCCAGCCAAAACAGGGGGCTCCTTCAGCCCCAGCATTTT.

The chain employs TRBV19 and TRBJ1-2; the match to TRBD1 covers 8 bases. J lost 5 bases, V lost 9 bases, and 11 bases had no gene match. This CDR3 spans 14 amino acids. Germline lookup yields CDR1 LNHDA and CDR2 SQIVND (reference sequence). The CDR3 spells CASRMTGANYGYTF. CDR3 nucleotide sequence: TGTGCCAGCCGGATGACAGGGGCGAATTATGGCTACACCTTC.